A selection of T cell receptor beta chains follows, all from one sample in a study of T-cell reconstitution after alpha-beta-depleted transplantation in children. TCRdb re-analysed the PCR reads in MiXCR, keeping a single row per CDR3 protein. Here the sample spans 350,000 to 450,000 distinct CDR3 sequences, around 20% being singletons. Here the sequenced sample was PBMCs from the stem cell graft donor, taken from the stem cell graft. The receptors originated from a human donor who donated a stem cell graft to a child with acute myeloid leukemia. Each CDR3 is given with its conserved first and last residue. D genes are given only for firm matches. Rows give clone size only sometimes, using once, few, many, or a class for an expanded clone.

j_call clone_size v_call d_call cdr3_aa cdr3_nt
TRBJ2-5 many TRBV20-1 - CSARDLGETQYF TGCAGTGCTAGAGATTTAGGGGAGACCCAGTACTTC
TRBJ2-1 - TRBV4-2 TRBD2 CASSQEAGVGNEQFF TGTGCCAGCAGCCAAGAAGCGGGAGTTGGGAATGAGCAGTTCTTC
TRBJ2-3 few TRBV20-1 TRBD2 CSARDTSGRTDTQYF TGCAGTGCTAGAGATACTAGCGGGAGGACAGATACGCAGTATTTT
TRBJ2-3 few TRBV5-1 TRBD2 CASTREAADTQYF TGCGCCAGCACCCGGGAGGCGGCAGATACGCAGTATTTT
TRBJ1-4 - TRBV7-2 - CASSFQVGGEKLFF TGTGCCAGCAGCTTCCAGGTGGGAGGCGAAAAACTGTTTTTT
TRBJ1-1 few TRBV12-3/TRBV12-4 - CASSLALGSTEAFF TGTGCCAGCAGTTTAGCGCTCGGTAGCACTGAAGCTTTCTTT
TRBJ2-7 few TRBV28 TRBD2 CASRGRGLYSYEQYF TGTGCCAGCAGGGGGAGGGGACTATACTCCTACGAGCAGTACTTC
TRBJ2-5 many TRBV27 - CASSFLPGETQYF TGTGCCAGCAGTTTTCTCCCCGGTGAGACCCAGTACTTC
TRBJ2-7 few TRBV5-6 - CASSLLGEGEQYF TGTGCCAGCAGCTTGCTGGGAGAAGGCGAGCAGTACTTC
TRBJ2-7 few TRBV20-1 TRBD2 CSARTTSGSSYEQYF TGCAGTGCTAGAACTACTAGCGGGAGCTCCTACGAGCAGTACTTC
TRBJ2-1 once TRBV20-1 TRBD2 CCAYSTSGSRIHNEQFF TGCTGTGCTTATTCGACTAGCGGGAGCCGAATCCACAATGAGCAGTTCTTC
TRBJ2-5 - TRBV28 TRBD2 CASSWGTSGSQETQYF TGTGCCAGCAGTTGGGGGACTAGCGGGTCCCAAGAGACCCAGTACTTC
TRBJ1-6 - TRBV12-3/TRBV12-4 TRBD1 CASSSRGPPLHF TGTGCCAGCAGTTCCAGGGGGCCACCCCTCCACTTT
TRBJ2-1 many TRBV12-3/TRBV12-4 TRBD1 CASRRPGQGYNEQFF TGTGCCAGCAGACGACCCGGACAGGGCTACAATGAGCAGTTCTTC
TRBJ1-4 - TRBV20-1 - CSAQGSTNEKLFF TGCAGTGCGCAGGGGTCAACTAATGAAAAACTGTTTTTT
TRBJ2-2 many TRBV24-1 TRBD1 CATSAGTGRTGELFF TGTGCCACCAGTGCCGGGACAGGGCGCACCGGGGAGCTGTTTTTT
TRBJ2-4 many TRBV20-1 - CSASDEGKNIQYF TGCAGTGCTAGTGATGAGGGGAAAAACATTCAGTACTTC
TRBJ2-3 - TRBV20-1 TRBD2 CSASSGFTDTQYF TGCAGTGCTTCTAGCGGGTTCACAGATACGCAGTATTTT
TRBJ2-1 - TRBV20-1 TRBD1 CSAREVGGGTGYYNEQFF TGCAGTGCTAGAGAAGTAGGTGGCGGGACAGGATATTACAATGAGCAGTTCTTC
TRBJ2-7 - TRBV28 TRBD1 CAGSRGQGLSYEQYF TGTGCCGGATCAAGGGGACAGGGACTCTCCTACGAGCAGTACTTC
TRBJ2-3 - TRBV5-1 - CASSFSRAADTQYF TGCGCCAGCAGCTTTTCCAGGGCGGCAGATACGCAGTATTTT
TRBJ2-5 many TRBV20-1 - CSANHQETQYF TGCAGTGCAAACCACCAAGAGACCCAGTACTTC
TRBJ2-4 few TRBV12-3/TRBV12-4 - CASSSRELAKNIQYF TGTGCCAGCAGTTCCAGGGAGCTAGCCAAAAACATTCAGTACTTC
TRBJ2-5 few TRBV20-1 - CSALLTETQYF TGCAGTGCTTTACTAACAGAGACCCAGTACTTC
TRBJ2-3 - TRBV5-1 - CASSQRTADTQYF TGCGCCAGCAGCCAAAGGACGGCAGATACGCAGTATTTT
TRBJ2-1 - TRBV7-9 TRBD2 CASRPSGSYYNEQFF TGTGCCAGCAGACCGAGCGGGAGCTACTACAATGAGCAGTTCTTC